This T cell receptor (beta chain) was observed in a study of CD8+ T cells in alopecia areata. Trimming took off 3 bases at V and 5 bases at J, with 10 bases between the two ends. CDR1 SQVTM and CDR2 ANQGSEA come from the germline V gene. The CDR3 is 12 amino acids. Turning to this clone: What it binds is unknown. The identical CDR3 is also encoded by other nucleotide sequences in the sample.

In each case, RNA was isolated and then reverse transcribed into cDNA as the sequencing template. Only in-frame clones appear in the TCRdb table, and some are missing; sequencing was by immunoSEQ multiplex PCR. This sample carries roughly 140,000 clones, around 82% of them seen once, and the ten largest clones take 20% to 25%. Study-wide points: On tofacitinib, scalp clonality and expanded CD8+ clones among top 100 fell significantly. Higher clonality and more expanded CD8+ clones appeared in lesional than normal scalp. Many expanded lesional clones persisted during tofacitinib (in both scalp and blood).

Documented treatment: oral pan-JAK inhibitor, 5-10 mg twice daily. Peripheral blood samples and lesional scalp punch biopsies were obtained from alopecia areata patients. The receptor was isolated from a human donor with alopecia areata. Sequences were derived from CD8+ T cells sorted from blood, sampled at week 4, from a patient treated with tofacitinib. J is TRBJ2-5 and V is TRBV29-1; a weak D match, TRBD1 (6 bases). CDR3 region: CSVDGGAETQYF. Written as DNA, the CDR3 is TGCAGCGTTGATGGGGGCGCGGAGACCCAGTACTTC.